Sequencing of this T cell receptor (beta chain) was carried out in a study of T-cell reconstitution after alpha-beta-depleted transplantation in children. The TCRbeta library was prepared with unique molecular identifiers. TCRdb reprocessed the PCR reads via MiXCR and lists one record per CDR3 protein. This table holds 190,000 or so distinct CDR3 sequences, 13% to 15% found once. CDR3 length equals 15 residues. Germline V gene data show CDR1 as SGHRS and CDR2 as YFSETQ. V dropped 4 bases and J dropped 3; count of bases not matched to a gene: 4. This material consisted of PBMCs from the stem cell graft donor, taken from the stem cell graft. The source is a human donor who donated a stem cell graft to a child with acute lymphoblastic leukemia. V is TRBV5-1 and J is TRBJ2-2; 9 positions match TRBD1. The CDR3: CASSPWTGDTGELFF. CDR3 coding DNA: TGCGCCAGCAGCCCCTGGACAGGGGACACCGGGGAGCTGTTTTTT.